The rows below give T cell receptor beta chains drawn from one sample of a study of blood T cell repertoires in COVID-19. This table comes from immunoSEQ multiplex PCR, and its TCRdb copy is limited to in-frame clones, with some not included. The top ten clones hold 0.87% of a sample with roughly 250,000 clones, about 85% of them seen once. The sequenced sample consisted of peripheral blood. Receptor source: a human donor with COVID-19, enrolled during active disease. The donor label of this sample is uncertain. CDR3s include the opening cysteine and the closing phenylalanine or tryptophan. D genes are given only for firm matches. The size of a clone is reported for some rows only, either as once, few or many, or as a class for expanded clones.

>TRBD1|NA|TRBJ2-2|TRBV28
CASSFPSNQGARGGELFF
TGTGCCAGCAGTTTCCCCAGTAACCAGGGGGCCAGAGGCGGGGAGCTGTTTTTT
>NA|many|TRBJ2-7|TRBV7-9
CASSLGPSYEQYF
TGTGCCAGCAGCTTAGGTCCGTCCTACGAGCAGTACTTC
>TRBD1|NA|TRBJ2-1|TRBV5-6
CASSLGTGGSLDEQFF
TGTGCCAGCAGCTTGGGGACAGGGGGGTCTTTGGATGAGCAGTTCTTC
>NA|NA|TRBJ1-2|TRBV27
CASSPTGRNGYTF
TGTGCCAGCAGTCCTACAGGGAGAAATGGCTACACCTTC
>TRBD1|NA|TRBJ1-4|TRBV27
CASRPGQGNEKLFF
TGTGCCAGCAGGCCGGGACAGGGAAATGAAAAACTGTTTTTT
>TRBD2|NA|TRBJ2-1|TRBV19
CASSIGGTSFNEQFF
TGTGCCAGTAGTATAGGGGGGACTAGTTTCAATGAGCAGTTCTTC
>NA|once|TRBJ2-7|TRBV5-1
CASSLEAGPYEQYF
TGCGCCAGCAGCTTAGAGGCGGGTCCCTACGAGCAGTACTTC
>NA|few|TRBJ2-2|TRBV24-1
CATGRGIHPANTGELFF
TGTGCCACTGGACGAGGGATCCACCCCGCGAACACCGGGGAGCTGTTTTTT
>NA|few|TRBJ1-2|TRBV12-3/TRBV12-4
CASSPTEYGYTF
TGTGCCAGCAGTCCGACAGAATATGGCTACACCTTC
>NA|NA|TRBJ2-3|TRBV3-1/TRBV3-2
CASTSHGSTDTQYF
TGTGCCAGCACCTCCCACGGGAGCACAGATACGCAGTATTTT
>NA|once|TRBJ1-2|TRBV9
CASSVVGGGPNYGYTF
TGTGCCAGCAGCGTAGTTGGGGGGGGCCCAAACTATGGCTACACCTTC
>NA|NA|TRBJ2-7|TRBV15
CATSRDSRAEYEQYF
TGTGCCACCAGCAGAGATTCCAGGGCAGAATACGAGCAGTACTTC
>TRBD2|once|TRBJ2-1|TRBV28
CASSLRESEQFF
TGTGCCAGCAGTTTGCGGGAGAGTGAGCAGTTCTTC
>NA|NA|TRBJ1-5|TRBV28
CASSFGVSQPQHF
TGTGCCAGCAGTTTCGGGGTATCTCAGCCCCAGCATTTT
>NA|NA|TRBJ2-3|TRBV28
CASSLSRTITDTQYF
TGTGCCAGCAGCTTATCTAGGACTATCACAGATACGCAGTATTTT
>TRBD1|few|TRBJ2-7|TRBV28
CASSAPGRGREQYF
TGTGCCAGCAGTGCCCCCGGCAGGGGGCGGGAGCAGTACTTC
>NA|NA|TRBJ1-6|TRBV21-1
CASSSSALGQGIQSPLHF
TGTGCCAGCAGCAGTTCCGCCCTTGGTCAGGGAATACAATCACCCCTCCACTTT
>TRBD1|NA|TRBJ2-7|TRBV18
CASSPGTATYEQYF
TGTGCCAGCTCACCCGGGACAGCCACCTACGAGCAGTACTTC
>TRBD1|NA|TRBJ1-4|TRBV30
CALSGDRFEKLFF
TGTGCCCTATCCGGGGACAGATTTGAAAAACTGTTTTTT
>TRBD1|few|TRBJ1-3|TRBV5-5
CASSLATGTGGNTIYF
TGTGCCAGCAGCTTGGCCACCGGGACAGGGGGAAACACCATATATTTT
>NA|NA|TRBJ2-1|TRBV7-9
CASSLVVNEQFF
TGTGCCAGCAGCTTAGTAGTCAATGAGCAGTTCTTC
>TRBD1|NA|TRBJ2-5|TRBV6-5
CASRPTGLETQYF
TGTGCCAGCAGACCGACAGGGCTGGAGACCCAGTACTTC
>NA|NA|TRBJ2-7|TRBV20-1
CSASRGRPYEQYF
TGCAGTGCTAGTCGAGGCCGACCGTACGAGCAGTACTTC
>TRBD2|NA|TRBJ2-1|TRBV30
CAWSNAGLEISDEQFF
TGTGCCTGGTCAAATGCGGGACTAGAAATTAGCGATGAGCAGTTCTTC
>NA|NA|TRBJ1-4|TRBV5-1
CASSLGQGEANEKLFF
TGCGCCAGCAGCTTGGGGCAGGGTGAGGCTAATGAAAAACTGTTTTTT
>NA|NA|TRBJ1-2|TRBV28
CASSFSREGGGYTF
TGTGCCAGCAGTTTTTCCAGGGAGGGGGGCGGCTACACCTTC
>TRBD2|NA|TRBJ2-1|TRBV18
CAAPSEAGADNEQFF
TGTGCCGCCCCGAGTGAGGCGGGAGCCGACAATGAGCAGTTCTTC
>NA|NA|TRBJ1-5|TRBV12-3/TRBV12-4
CASSLTGDQPQHF
TGTGCCAGCAGTTTAACGGGGGATCAGCCCCAGCATTTT
>TRBD2|few|TRBJ2-1|TRBV5-4
CASSLPRLAGEHEQFF
TGTGCCAGCAGCCTCCCCCGGCTAGCGGGAGAGCATGAGCAGTTCTTC
>TRBD2|NA|TRBJ2-7|TRBV5-1
CASSLGTSLNEQYF
TGCGCCAGCAGCCTCGGGACTAGCTTAAACGAGCAGTACTTC
>NA|once|TRBJ1-2|TRBV18
CASSSMTLVYGYTF
TGTGCCAGCTCTTCCATGACATTAGTCTATGGCTACACCTTC
>NA|few|TRBJ1-4|TRBV27
CASSYRADEKLFF
TGTGCCAGCAGTTACAGGGCGGATGAAAAACTGTTTTTT
>TRBD1|NA|TRBJ2-3|TRBV6-5
CASGKDRGPTDTQYF
TGTGCCAGCGGAAAAGACAGGGGGCCCACAGATACGCAGTATTTT
>TRBD2|NA|TRBJ2-6|TRBV15
CATSRDREAGANVLTF
TGTGCCACCAGCAGAGATCGGGAGGCCGGGGCCAACGTCCTGACTTTC
>TRBD1|NA|TRBJ1-2|TRBV15
CATETGAYGYTF
TGTGCCACCGAGACAGGGGCCTATGGCTACACCTTC
>NA|once|TRBJ2-3|TRBV18
CASSPRRDSTDTQYF
TGTGCCAGCTCACCAAGGCGGGATAGCACAGATACGCAGTATTTT
>TRBD2|NA|TRBJ2-7|TRBV7-2
CAGGAGGPGEQYF
TGTGCGGGCGGCGCGGGAGGGCCGGGTGAGCAGTACTTC
>NA|NA|TRBJ2-3|TRBV18
CASSPLEGLSTDTQYF
TGTGCCAGCTCACCCCTCGAGGGCCTAAGCACAGATACGCAGTATTTT
>NA|NA|TRBJ2-7|TRBV25-1
CASSGGGLLPFYEQYF
TGTGCCAGCAGTGGAGGAGGACTTCTCCCCTTCTACGAGCAGTACTTC
>NA|NA|TRBJ2-5|TRBV24-1
CATSDSRETQYF
TGTGCCACCAGTGATTCGCGGGAGACCCAGTACTTC
>NA|few|TRBJ2-1|TRBV28
CASNRDGGQYNEQFF
TGTGCCAGCAATCGCGACGGCGGCCAGTACAATGAGCAGTTCTTC
>TRBD2|NA|TRBJ2-7|TRBV6-5
CASIPTSGSNEQYF
TGTGCCAGCATCCCCACTAGCGGGAGTAACGAGCAGTACTTC
>NA|NA|TRBJ2-7|TRBV28
CASYGKGSYEQYF
TGTGCCAGCTATGGGAAGGGGTCCTACGAGCAGTACTTC
>TRBD1|NA|TRBJ1-2|TRBV6-5
CAAEPQGAYGYTF
TGTGCCGCCGAACCACAGGGGGCTTATGGCTACACCTTC
>NA|NA|TRBJ1-2|TRBV28
CASRRGGGNYGYTF
TGTGCCAGCAGGAGGGGGGGCGGTAACTATGGCTACACCTTC
>TRBD2|NA|TRBJ2-1|TRBV20-1
CSASEREVYNEQFF
TGCAGTGCTAGTGAGCGGGAGGTTTACAATGAGCAGTTCTTC
>NA|NA|TRBJ1-3|TRBV6-1
CASSEVSRGNTIYF
TGTGCCAGCAGTGAAGTGTCTCGTGGAAACACCATATATTTT
>NA|NA|TRBJ1-5|TRBV7-8
CASSFLGEPQHF
TGTGCCAGCAGCTTTCTCGGGGAGCCCCAGCATTTT
>NA|NA|TRBJ1-4|TRBV6-5
CATNRESTNEKLFF
TGTGCCACCAACAGGGAATCAACTAATGAAAAACTGTTTTTT
>NA|NA|TRBJ1-6|TRBV5-5
CASSSGPGGVSPLHF
TGTGCCAGCAGCTCCGGACCGGGAGGAGTGTCACCCCTCCACTTT